This entry lists 27 T cell receptor beta chains sequenced from one sample in a study of T cell responses to AZD1222 COVID-19 vaccine. Assay: immunoSEQ multiplex PCR; the TCRdb copy retains only in-frame clones and omits some. This sample has 120,000 to 150,000 clones, with approximately 93% found just once. The source was peripheral blood, collected on day 0 of MenACWY control vaccination. All receptors come from an adult in good health.

This clone came up once. CDR3 loop: CASSFRPPDAGTEAFF. In DNA form, the CDR3 reads TGTGCCAGCAGCTTTCGGCCCCCAGATGCGGGCACTGAAGCTTTCTTT. V gene TRBV7-8 combines with J gene TRBJ1-1; no clear D. The CDR3 spans 16 residues. Trimming removed 3 bases from V and 4 bases from J, with 18 bases in between. Germline lookup yields CDR1 SGHVS and CDR2 FQNEAQ.

Written as DNA, the CDR3 is TGTGCCAGCTCGCCGATAAATAACAATGAGCAGTTCTTC. This encodes CASSPINNNEQFF. This chain connects TRBV18 to TRBJ2-1, with D uncertain. Trimming removed 6 bases from V and 5 bases from J, with 11 bases in between. CDR1 and CDR2 (germline): KGHSH, LQKENI. CDR3 length equals 13 residues.

This clone was seen a single time. The chain uses TRBV7-2 and TRBJ1-2, with TRBD1 identical over 8 bases. The CDR3 is made up of 17 amino acids. V lost 4 bases and J lost 5; bases outside the gene matches: 15. Germline CDR1 is SGHTA and CDR2 is FQGNSA. CDR3 loop: CASSSPGFQGARYGYTF. The CDR3 region has the DNA TGTGCCAGCAGCTCCCCCGGGTTTCAGGGGGCTCGGTATGGCTACACCTTC.

The chain carries TRBV9 and TRBJ1-3; weak D call: TRBD1 (6 bases). With 0 bases removed from V and 0 bases from J, the gap between germline ends came to 13 bases. The CDR3 length is 17 residues. Germline lookup yields CDR1 SGDLS and CDR2 YYNGEE. CDR3 bases: TGTGCCAGCAGCGTAGAGGCGACAGGAATCTCTGGAAACACCATATATTTT. This gives the protein CASSVEATGISGNTIYF.

The chain has TRBV12-3 or TRBV12-4 and TRBJ1-4; maybe TRBD1 (6 bases). V shed 6 bases and J shed 6 bases, with 11 bases lying between them. The length of the CDR3 is 13 residues. CDR3 bases: TGTGCCAGCAGCAGGGGCTTGGATGAAAAACTGTTTTTT. Translation: CASSRGLDEKLFF.

V and J are TRBV6-4 and TRBJ1-2; unclear D gene. The CDR3 runs to 16 residues. CDR1 MRHNA and CDR2 SNTAGT come from the germline V gene. Trimming took 4 bases from V and 0 from J, leaving 15 bases between them. CDR3 nucleotide sequence: TGTGCCAGCAGTGTAATCGTATTGAGGCCTAACTATGGCTACACCTTC. This sequence encodes CASSVIVLRPNYGYTF.

The chain couples TRBV7-9 to TRBJ2-3; 11 bases match TRBD2. V was clipped by 5 bases and J by 2 bases; unmatched bases: 6. The CDR3 has 16 amino acids. CDR1 and CDR2 from the germline V gene are SEHNR and FQNEAQ (reference sequence). The DNA for the CDR3 is TGTGCCAGCAGCACTGGGACTAGCGGAAACACAGATACGCAGTATTTT. It yields the protein CASSTGTSGNTDTQYF.

The chain's CDR3 is CSASEGQGPTEAFF. CDR3 nucleotides: TGCAGTGCTAGTGAAGGGCAGGGGCCCACTGAAGCTTTCTTT. V gene TRBV20-1 combines with J gene TRBJ1-1; a weak D match, TRBD1 (6 bases). Germline CDR1 reads DFQATT; CDR2 reads SNEGSKA (reference sequence). V shed 3 bases and J shed 4 bases, with 15 bases lying between them. The CDR3 length is 14 residues.

The rearrangement uses TRBV4-3 and TRBJ1-4; D is undetermined. The CDR3 runs to 16 residues. V lost 0 bases to trimming and J lost 7 bases, with 15 bases between them. CDR1 is LGHNA and CDR2 is YSLEER in the germline V gene. This CDR3 reads CASSQDPGGFGEKLFF. CDR3 in DNA: TGCGCCAGCAGCCAAGATCCCGGCGGGTTTGGTGAAAAACTGTTTTTT.

CDR3 bases: TGTGCCAGCATATCGTCGTACTTC. Translating it yields CASISSYF. The chain links TRBV27 to TRBJ2-4; D remains unclear. Trimming removed 7 bases at V and 15 bases at J, with 7 bases between. CDR3 length equals 8 residues. The germline V gene has CDR1 MNHEY and CDR2 SMNVEV (reference sequence).

This clone came up a few times. The rearrangement links TRBV4-3 to TRBJ2-7, with D hard to call. Trimming shortened V by 1 base and J by 2 bases, and 6 bases separated the two germline ends. This CDR3 is built from 13 residues. Germline CDR1 and CDR2: LGHNA and YSLEER. The CDR3 DNA is TGCGCCAGCAGCCAAGGGCTGGCCTACGAGCAGTACTTC. It translates to CASSQGLAYEQYF.

This chain uses TRBV11-1 with TRBJ1-1; the match to TRBD1 covers 7 bases. In germline, CDR1 is SGHAT, CDR2 FQDESV (reference sequence). This CDR3 spans 13 amino acids. Unmatched junction bases numbered 11, after V lost 5 bases and J lost 11 bases. The CDR3 region has the DNA TGTGCCAGCAGCCCCCGAATTGAGGGGGCGGCTTTCTTT. It is translated as CASSPRIEGAAFF. The full variable domain, with the rest looked up from reference TRBV11-1 and TRBJ1-1, is EAEVAQSPRYKITEKSQAVAFWCDPISGHATLYWYRQILGQGPELLVQFQDESVVDDSQLPKDRFSAERLKGVDSTLKIQPAELGDSAMYLCASSPRIEGAAFFGQGTRLTVV.

The V call is TRBV30, the J call TRBJ1-6, with 9 bases lining up with TRBD1. Trimming took 2 bases from V and 7 from J; bases not matched to a gene: 15. The length of the CDR3 is 18 residues. Germline V lookup: CDR1 GTSNPN, CDR2 SVGIG (reference sequence). In DNA form, the CDR3 reads TGTGCCTGGAGTCTCCCCTGGGGGACAGGGCCTAGGAATTCACCCCTCCACTTT. This translates into CAWSLPWGTGPRNSPLHF.

J is TRBJ1-2 and V is TRBV7-6; D not certain. Germline CDR1 is SGHVS and CDR2 is FNYEAQ. The CDR3 runs to 12 residues. V gave up 5 bases and J gave up 6 bases, with 10 bases separating them. The CDR3 nucleotides are TGTGCCAGCAGCCCGGCCGGGGATGGCTACACCTTC. Its protein is CASSPAGDGYTF.

The J gene is TRBJ2-5, the V gene TRBV13, with TRBD1 matching over 9 bases. In germline, CDR1 is PRHDT, CDR2 FYEKMQ (reference sequence). V lost 5 bases and J lost 4; bases outside the gene matches: 8. The CDR3 is made up of 15 amino acids. The DNA of the CDR3 is TGTGCCAGCAGCCGTGACCCGGACAGGGGAGAGACCCAGTACTTC. Encoded protein: CASSRDPDRGETQYF.

The chain is built from TRBV28 and TRBJ2-7; 7 positions agree with TRBD1. This CDR3 region has 14 residues. Germline V lookup: CDR1 MDHEN, CDR2 SYDVKM. V trimming: 6 bases; J trimming: 2 bases; junction bases outside the gene matches: 7. The CDR3 reads CASRFTGVPYEQYF. Here the CDR3 DNA reads TGTGCCAGCAGGTTCACAGGGGTCCCCTACGAGCAGTACTTC.

The chain is built from TRBV2 and TRBJ1-2, with D unresolved. The CDR3 covers 13 residues. Germline CDR1 SNHLY, CDR2 FYNNEI. Trimming took off 1 base at V and 7 bases at J, with 10 bases between the two ends. Here the CDR3 reads CASSEVPTGGYTF. CDR3 DNA sequence: TGTGCCAGCAGTGAAGTCCCTACCGGTGGCTACACCTTC.

The DNA of the CDR3 is TGTGCCAGCAGCTCCGGGATCTACAATGAGCAGTTCTTC. It is translated as CASSSGIYNEQFF. J is TRBJ2-1 and V is TRBV7-9, with D possibly TRBD2 on 5 matching bases. V was trimmed by 4 bases and J by 3 bases, leaving 7 bases between them. The CDR3 contains 13 residues. The germline V gene encodes CDR1 SEHNR and CDR2 FQNEAQ (reference sequence).

The gene calls are TRBV10-3 and TRBJ1-1; D not resolved. Trimming stripped 4 bases from V and 1 base from J, with 7 bases between. The CDR3 runs 13 residues. Germline V gene lookup returns CDR1 ENHRY and CDR2 SYGVKD. CDR3 protein: CAISVQRNTEAFF. The CDR3 region has the DNA TGTGCCATCAGTGTTCAGAGGAACACTGAAGCTTTCTTT.

The rearrangement uses TRBV4-2 and TRBJ2-7, with a tentative D call TRBD2 (5 bases). The V and J ends lost 3 bases and 0 bases respectively, with 15 bases between them. Germline-derived CDR1 and CDR2 are LGHNA and YNFKEQ. The CDR3 runs 16 residues. This CDR3 reads CASSHVVSGSSYEQYF. The DNA for the CDR3 is TGTGCCAGCAGCCACGTTGTCAGCGGTAGCTCCTACGAGCAGTACTTC.

The J gene is TRBJ1-4, the V gene TRBV7-9, with D uncertain. The CDR3 is 16 amino acids. Germline lookup yields CDR1 SEHNR and CDR2 FQNEAQ (reference sequence). Between the trimmed V and J ends, which lost 0 bases and 10 bases, there was a span of 18 bases. DNA for the CDR3: TGTGCCAGCAGCTTAGCTGTCCACCCCCAAGAGGGAAAACTGTTTTTT. It codes for CASSLAVHPQEGKLFF.

V and J are TRBV27 and TRBJ1-2, with a possible D match to TRBD1 (5 bases). Trimming stripped 6 bases from V and 4 bases from J, with 12 bases between. Germline CDR1 is MNHEY and CDR2 is SMNVEV (reference sequence). This CDR3 comprises 13 residues. The CDR3 DNA is TGTGCCAGCAGACCCGGGACGGTCTATGGCTACACCTTC. It codes for CASRPGTVYGYTF.

The rearrangement uses TRBV19 and TRBJ1-5; TRBD1 matches 7 bases. This CDR3 has 12 residues. Germline CDR1 and CDR2: LNHDA and SQIVND (reference sequence). With V trimmed by 5 bases and J by 6 bases, 1 base remained unmatched. The chain's CDR3 is CASSSGGQPQHF. In DNA, the CDR3 is TGTGCCAGTAGTTCAGGGGGTCAGCCCCAGCATTTT.

V gene TRBV11-2 combines with J gene TRBJ2-7, with 15 bases identical to TRBD2. Germline assignment: CDR1 SGHAT and CDR2 FQNNGV. This CDR3 has 17 amino acids. J gave up 1 base and V 5 bases, and 6 bases lay outside the gene matches. The CDR3: CASSPLGLAGGSYEQYF. The CDR3 bases are TGTGCCAGCAGCCCACTGGGACTAGCGGGAGGTTCCTACGAGCAGTACTTC.

V usage is TRBV27 and J usage is TRBJ1-4; D might be TRBD1 (6 bases). CDR1 and CDR2 (germline): MNHEY, SMNVEV (reference sequence). The CDR3 sequence is 14 residues long. Deletions cut 3 bases from V and 3 bases from J, with 8 bases between. This CDR3 is CASSFGQPNEKLFF. The CDR3 bases are TGTGCCAGCAGTTTCGGACAGCCTAATGAAAAACTGTTTTTT.

This clone has only one observation. CDR3 nucleotide sequence: TGTGCCAGCAGCCAAAGCACCGCTGCCGGCTACACCTTC. Translated, it gives CASSQSTAAGYTF. The gene calls are TRBV12-3 or TRBV12-4 and TRBJ1-2; D uncertain. The CDR3 consists of 13 residues. V shed 6 bases and J shed 8 bases, with 16 bases lying between them.

This chain uses TRBV7-9 with TRBJ2-5, with TRBD1 as a possible D gene (7 bases). The CDR3 runs to 14 residues. CDR1 is SEHNR, CDR2 FQNEAQ, per germline (reference sequence). V gave up 5 bases and J gave up 10 bases, with 20 bases separating them. Written as DNA, the CDR3 is TGTGCCAGCAGCCCAGCGGAGGGGGCCCGGGACCAGTACTTC. It specifies CASSPAEGARDQYF.